The 26 T cell receptor beta chains given below trace back to one sample, sequenced in a study of breast tumors, draining lymph nodes, adjacent tissues. MiXCR, run by TCRdb on the multiplex PCR reads, gives a single entry per CDR3 protein. Among 100,000 or so distinct CDR3 sequences listed, around 20% were seen once. Axillary draining lymph nodes of breast cancer patients supplied the node samples. Sequenced: axillary lymph node tissue. Receptors originate from a female donor with breast cancer. Some clones in this sample may be carry-over from other donors' samples.

CDR3 sequence: CASSLAGTAAFF. CDR3 in DNA: TGTGCCAGCAGTTTGGCCGGGACAGCTGCTTTCTTT. The rearrangement uses TRBV12-3 or TRBV12-4 and TRBJ1-1; 7 bases map to TRBD1. V was pared by 3 bases and J by 11 bases, with 6 bases of the junction left unmatched. The CDR3 covers 12 residues.

In this sample, this clonotype turned up many times. In DNA form, the CDR3 reads TGTGCCAGCAGCTTAGGGGTCGGATGGGAGACCCAGTACTTC. The encoded protein is CASSLGVGWETQYF. The rearrangement joins TRBV7-2 to TRBJ2-5; no clear D gene. The CDR3 is 14 residues long. V lost 1 base and J lost 5, with 11 bases in between. Germline CDR1 is SGHTA and CDR2 is FQGNSA. Full variable domain (outside the CDR3, taken from reference TRBV7-2 and TRBJ2-5): GAGVSQSPSNKVTEKGKDVELRCDPISGHTALYWYRQSLGQGLEFLIYFQGNSAPDKSGLPSDRFSAERTGGSVSTLTIQRTQQEDSAVYLCASSLGVGWETQYFGPGTRLLVL.

In its sample, this clonotype was seen many times. V and J are TRBV19 and TRBJ2-1, with 7 nucleotides matching TRBD1. Looked up from germline, CDR1 is LNHDA and CDR2 is SQIVND (reference sequence). CDR3 length equals 13 residues. J gave up 4 bases and V 6 bases, and 3 bases lay outside the gene matches. CDR3 residues: CASRRQGYNEQFF. The CDR3 region has the DNA TGTGCCAGTAGAAGACAGGGTTACAATGAGCAGTTCTTC.

This clonotype was observed a handful of times. The chain couples TRBV7-9 to TRBJ2-4; D possibly corresponds to TRBD2 (7 bases). Germline values: CDR1 SEHNR, CDR2 FQNEAQ (reference sequence). Trimming took off 3 bases at V and 2 bases at J, with 17 bases between the two ends. There are 17 residues in the CDR3. The CDR3 loop is CASSFPTGGAPKNIQYF. DNA for the CDR3: TGTGCCAGCAGCTTCCCCACTGGGGGGGCTCCCAAAAACATTCAGTACTTC. The full variable domain, its missing parts supplied by reference TRBV7-9 and TRBJ2-4, is DTGVSQNPRHKITKRGQNVTFRCDPISEHNRLYWYRQTLGQGPEFLTYFQNEAQLEKSRLLSDRFSAERPKGSFSTLEIQRTEQGDSAMYLCASSFPTGGAPKNIQYFGAGTRLSVL.

In this sample, this clonotype turned up once. A much larger clone sits a single nucleotide away, making a read error possible. The DNA of the CDR3 is TGTGCCAGCACTAGCAGGGGTAATGAGCAGTTCTTC. It codes for CASTSRGNEQFF. This sequence joins TRBV12-3 or TRBV12-4 and TRBJ2-1; D may be TRBD1 (6 bases). Between the trimmed V and J ends, which lost 7 bases and 7 bases, there was a span of 11 bases. The CDR3 length is 12 residues.

This clonotype was recorded many times. The gene calls are TRBV7-8 and TRBJ1-5; 8 bases agree with TRBD1. Germline V lookup: CDR1 SGHVS, CDR2 FQNEAQ. V shed 0 bases, J shed 4 bases, and the junction held 2 bases outside the gene matches. The CDR3 has 15 amino acids. CDR3 sequence: CASSLARQGNQPQHF. In DNA form, the CDR3 reads TGTGCCAGCAGCTTAGCGCGACAGGGGAATCAGCCCCAGCATTTT.

Turning to this clonotype: Compared with germline, one end of the junction differs, possibly owing to a read error. The chain couples TRBV7-8 to TRBJ1-6; D is unresolved. The CDR3 contains 13 residues. Germline CDR1 SGHVS, CDR2 FQNEAQ. CDR3 bases: TGTACCAGCAGCTTAGTTCATAATTCACTCCTCCACTTT. Translation: CTSSLVHNSLLHF.

This clonotype was seen many times. The CDR3 DNA sequence: TGTGCCAGCAGTGTAGGGAGAGGCAATCAGCCCCAGCATTTT. Its protein is CASSVGRGNQPQHF. The chain carries TRBV2 and TRBJ1-5; D is unclear. Germline lookup yields CDR1 SNHLY and CDR2 FYNNEI. Trimming shortened V by 4 bases and J by 2 bases, and 9 bases separated the two germline ends. The CDR3 loop spans 14 amino acids. The full variable domain, completed using reference TRBV2 and TRBJ1-5, is EPEVTQTPSHQVTQMGQEVILRCVPISNHLYFYWYRQILGQKVEFLVSFYNNEISEKSEIFDDQFSVERPDGSNFTLKIRSTKLEDSAMYFCASSVGRGNQPQHFGDGTRLSIL.

This clonotype was found many times. The genes are TRBV9 and TRBJ2-7, with 11 bases identical to TRBD2. The CDR3 consists of 15 residues. CDR1 SGDLS and CDR2 YYNGEE come from the germline V gene. The V segment lost 3 bases and the J segment 5 bases; nucleotides outside the gene matches: 7. In DNA, the CDR3 is TGTGCCAGCAGCGACAGAGGACTAGCGGGTGACGAGCAGTACTTC. Translated, it gives CASSDRGLAGDEQYF.

This clonotype was seen many times. The rearrangement joins TRBV4-2 to TRBJ2-1; the D is unclear. Between the trimmed V and J ends, which lost 0 bases and 4 bases, there was a span of 16 bases. This CDR3 comprises 17 residues. Germline V gene sequence: CDR1 LGHNA, CDR2 YNFKEQ. Here the CDR3 reads CASSQDSTHYEYNEQFF. Written as DNA, the CDR3 is TGTGCCAGCAGCCAAGATAGCACACACTACGAATACAATGAGCAGTTCTTC.

This clonotype has at least ten counts. This rearrangement joins TRBV15 to TRBJ1-4; TRBD1 is a possible D gene (6 bases). This CDR3 region has 12 residues. Trimming took 5 bases from V and 12 from J, leaving 13 bases between them. CDR1 and CDR2 (germline): LNHNV, YYDKDF (reference sequence). DNA of the CDR3: TGTGCCACCAGCTACAGGGCGTCGGAACTGTTTTTT. It codes for CATSYRASELFF.

This clonotype was picked up many times. V gene TRBV5-6 combines with J gene TRBJ1-2, with D hard to call. This CDR3 contains 14 residues. Trimming removed 4 bases at V and 1 base at J, with 11 bases between. Germline V lookup: CDR1 SGHDT, CDR2 YYEEEE. The chain's CDR3 is CASSPLVINYGYTF. Written as DNA, the CDR3 is TGTGCCAGCAGCCCCTTGGTGATTAACTATGGCTACACCTTC.

This clonotype was counted between two and nine times. The chain links TRBV3-1 to TRBJ1-3; D remains ambiguous. CDR1 and CDR2 from the germline V gene are LGHDT and YNNKEL (reference sequence). The CDR3 extends over 16 amino acids. The V end lost 0 bases, the J end lost 4 bases, and 13 bases lay between the germline ends. The CDR3 nucleotides are TGTGCCAGCAGCCAAGATCTAGGCAGGAGGGGAAACACCATATATTTT. It encodes CASSQDLGRRGNTIYF.

The CDR3 bases are TGCAGTGCTAGAGGGGTAGACAAAAACCTCTACGAGCAGTACTTC. Encoded protein: CSARGVDKNLYEQYF. The J gene is TRBJ2-7, the V gene TRBV20-1; D is uncertain. Trimming removed 1 base at V and 3 bases at J, with 16 bases between. This CDR3 contains 15 residues. CDR1 and CDR2 from the germline V gene are DFQATT and SNEGSKA (reference sequence).

This clonotype was seen repeatedly, ten times or more. The rearrangement uses TRBV20-1 and TRBJ2-7, with 9 nucleotides matching TRBD2. The CDR3 spans 13 residues. The ends lost 6 bases at V and 5 bases at J; junction bases unmatched: 8. Germline values: CDR1 DFQATT, CDR2 SNEGSKA (reference sequence). CDR3 in amino acids: CSAISGSNHEQYF. The CDR3 bases are TGCAGTGCCATTAGCGGGAGTAACCACGAGCAGTACTTC.

This clonotype was detected a few times. The genes are TRBV28 and TRBJ1-4, with D unclear. Germline CDR1 and CDR2: MDHEN and SYDVKM. V lost 8 bases to trimming and J lost 5 bases, with 6 bases between them. The CDR3 is 11 residues long. The CDR3 here is CASEDNEKLFF. The DNA for the CDR3 is TGTGCCAGCGAGGACAATGAAAAACTGTTTTTT.

There are many counts of this clonotype. The CDR3 nucleotides are TGTGCCTGGACCCGCCGGACTACGGTCTACGAGCAGTACTTC. Protein sequence: CAWTRRTTVYEQYF. The chain combines TRBV30 with TRBJ2-7, with TRBD2 as a possible D gene (6 bases). Germline V gives CDR1 GTSNPN, CDR2 SVGIG (reference sequence). The CDR3 totals 14 residues. V was trimmed by 4 bases and J by 3 bases, leaving 16 bases between them. Combining the CDR3 with reference TRBV30 and TRBJ2-7 gives the whole variable domain SQTIHQWPATLVQPVGSPLSLECTVEGTSNPNLYWYRQAAGRGLQLLFYSVGIGQISSEVPQNLSASRPQDRQFILSSKKLLLSDSGFYLCAWTRRTTVYEQYFGPGTRLTVT.

To note about this clonotype: A junction end diverges from the germline sequence, so it may reflect a read error. This rearrangement joins TRBV2 to TRBJ2-2, with 16 bases that match TRBD2. Looked up from germline, CDR1 is SNHLY and CDR2 is FYNNEI. This CDR3 is 17 amino acids long. The CDR3 here is CTSIGTSGGATTGELFF. The CDR3 nucleotides read TGTACCAGCATAGGGACTAGCGGGGGGGCCACCACCGGGGAGCTGTTTTTT.

As for this clonotype: Compared with germline, one end of the junction differs, possibly owing to a read error. This chain joins TRBV6-2 or TRBV6-3 and TRBJ1-1, with D uncertain. Germline V CDR1 and CDR2: MNHEY, SVGEGT. The CDR3 extends over 13 amino acids. CDR3 residues: CASSYSTPPEAFF. The CDR3 nucleotides read TGTGCCAGCAGTTACTCGACTCCTCCCGAAGCCTTCTTT.

The sample holds many counts of this clonotype. The chain links TRBV27 to TRBJ1-6; tentatively, D is TRBD1 (5 bases). Germline V lookup: CDR1 MNHEY, CDR2 SMNVEV (reference sequence). The CDR3 covers 14 residues. The V end was cut by 5 bases, the J end by 7 bases, with 12 bases between. DNA for the CDR3: TGTGCCAGCAGTCTCCGGGACGGGAATTCACCCCTCCACTTT. This codes for CASSLRDGNSPLHF.

This chain joins TRBV5-1 and TRBJ2-2; the D gene could be TRBD1 or TRBD2 (5 bases each). CDR1 is SGHRS and CDR2 is YFSETQ in the germline V gene. The CDR3 covers 16 residues. Trimming took 4 bases from V and 3 from J, leaving 16 bases between them. CDR3 region: CASSIGHGADTGELFF. CDR3 bases: TGCGCCAGCAGCATAGGACACGGGGCGGACACCGGGGAGCTGTTTTTT.

This clonotype was detected ten times or more. CDR3 sequence (DNA): TGCGCCAGCAGCTTGGTCAGACGGAACCAAGAGACCCAGTACTTC. Translation: CASSLVRRNQETQYF. V is TRBV5-1 and J is TRBJ2-5; D unclear. V lost 0 bases and J 0 bases, leaving 9 bases between the germline ends. CDR3 length: 15 amino acids. The germline CDR1 and CDR2 sequences are SGHRS and YFSETQ.

This clonotype was seen once. A single base separates this from a much larger clone, so it may be a read error. The rearrangement links TRBV7-9 to TRBJ1-4; no reliable D call. Germline CDR1 SEHNR, CDR2 FQNEAQ (reference sequence). The CDR3 totals 15 residues. Trimming left V 6 bases short and J 8 bases short, with 19 bases between. CDR3 coding DNA: TGTGCCAGCAGTTTAACATACGGGCGGACGGAAAAACTGTTTTTT. As protein: CASSLTYGRTEKLFF.

There are many counts of this clonotype. This chain links TRBV7-9 with TRBJ1-5, with D uncertain. V gave up 3 bases and J gave up 3 bases, with 6 bases separating them. The CDR3 runs to 13 residues. Germline CDR1 is SEHNR and CDR2 is FQNEAQ (reference sequence). The CDR3 sequence: CASSLKDNQPQHF. CDR3 sequence (DNA): TGTGCCAGCAGCTTGAAGGACAATCAGCCCCAGCATTTT.

V gene TRBV3-1 combines with J gene TRBJ2-1; tentatively, D is TRBD1 (5 bases). From germline, CDR1 is LGHDT and CDR2 YNNKEL (reference sequence). CDR3 length: 14 residues. V lost 2 bases and J 7 bases, leaving 12 bases between the germline ends. CDR3 bases: TGTGCCAGCAGCCAAACAGGTTCGCCGAATGAGCAGTTCTTC. Protein product: CASSQTGSPNEQFF.

This clonotype was counted many times. The gene calls are TRBV5-6 and TRBJ2-3, with D perhaps TRBD2 (5 bases). V lost 2 bases and J lost 4, with 8 bases in between. The CDR3 is 13 amino acids. Per germline, CDR1 SGHDT and CDR2 YYEEEE. CDR3 loop: CASSFGSSDTQYF. The CDR3 coding sequence is TGTGCCAGCAGCTTTGGGAGTTCAGATACGCAGTATTTT.